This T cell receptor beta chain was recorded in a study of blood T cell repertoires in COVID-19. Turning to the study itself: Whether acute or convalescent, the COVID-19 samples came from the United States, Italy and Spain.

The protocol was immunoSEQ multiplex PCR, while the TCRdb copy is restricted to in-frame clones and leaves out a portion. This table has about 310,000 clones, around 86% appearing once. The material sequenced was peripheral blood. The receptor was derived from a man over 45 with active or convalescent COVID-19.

CDR3: CATSDSSLNTGELFF. As DNA, the CDR3 is TGTGCCACCAGTGACTCTAGCCTAAACACCGGGGAGCTGTTTTTT. The rearrangement joins TRBV24-1 to TRBJ2-2; D is perhaps TRBD2 (5 bases). V lost 4 bases and J 2 bases, leaving 10 bases between the germline ends. The CDR3 spans 15 residues. CDR1 and CDR2 from the germline V gene are KGHDR and SFDVKD.